The 19 T cell receptor beta chains below all came from one sample that was sequenced in a study of blood T cells in healthy people across ages. Next came a second PCR, run for about 7 to 12 cycles, which used a sample-barcoded 5' primer along with a J-beta primer mix. TCRdb called the 5' RACE reads again in MiXCR, with one record for every CDR3 protein. Here the sample spans fewer than 800,000 distinct CDR3 sequences, around 21% being singletons. The sample was blood. Source of these receptors: an older man in good health.

Concerning this clonotype: The junction and the germline gene differ at one end; a read error may be behind it. The chain carries TRBV5-1 and TRBJ2-7, with 8 positions matching TRBD1. The CDR3 totals 14 residues. Germline values: CDR1 SGHRS, CDR2 YFSETQ. CDR3 sequence reads: CASSLQSRTGTLSF. CDR3 nucleotides: TGCGCCAGCAGCCTACAGTCCCGGACAGGGACACTTTCGTTC.

The chain carries TRBV7-2 and TRBJ2-1, with D maybe TRBD1 (5 bases). Deletions cut 2 bases from V and 5 bases from J, with 13 bases between. CDR1 SGHTA and CDR2 FQGNSA come from the germline V gene. The CDR3 runs to 15 residues. This CDR3 reads CASSLFGQGDNEQFF. The CDR3 DNA follows: TGTGCCAGCAGCTTATTTGGGCAGGGCGACAATGAGCAGTTCTTC.

This chain connects TRBV7-3 to TRBJ2-2, with TRBD1 as a possible D gene (6 bases). V lost 5 bases and J lost 6, with 13 bases in between. Germline CDR1 is SGHTA and CDR2 is FQGTGA. The CDR3 runs to 14 residues. The CDR3 DNA reads as TGTGCCAGCAGCGCTACCCGACAGGCCGGGGAGCTGTTTTTT. This sequence encodes CASSATRQAGELFF.

The table lists this clonotype with a few counts. The V gene is TRBV7-2, the J gene TRBJ2-3; D gene ambiguous. V was shortened by 4 bases and J by 7 bases, with 18 bases between the two germline ends. Germline assignment: CDR1 SGHTA and CDR2 FQGNSA. This CDR3 comprises 15 residues. Here the CDR3 DNA reads TGTGCCAGCAGCTCCGTGGCCCTAGTTTCCAATACGCAGTATTTT. This encodes CASSSVALVSNTQYF.

This clonotype occurred many times. J is TRBJ2-5 and V is TRBV20-1; 8 nucleotides match TRBD1. Per the germline V gene, CDR1 is DFQATT and CDR2 is SNEGSKA (reference sequence). The CDR3 covers 13 residues. V was pared by 4 bases and J by 5 bases, with 6 bases of the junction left unmatched. CDR3 loop: CSATGQGLETQYF. CDR3 nucleotide sequence: TGCAGTGCTACCGGACAGGGCCTGGAGACCCAGTACTTC.

This clonotype was observed a handful of times. J is TRBJ2-7 and V is TRBV29-1; possible D gene TRBD1, 5 bases. CDR1 is SQVTM and CDR2 is ANQGSEA in the germline V gene. Deletions cut 4 bases from V and 3 bases from J, with 13 bases between. CDR3 size: 13 residues. This CDR3 is CSVGLGPNYEQYF. The DNA of the CDR3 is TGCAGCGTTGGTTTGGGGCCTAACTACGAGCAGTACTTC.

This clonotype has only a few counts. CDR3 in amino acids: CSARLGSGSSYEQYF. CDR3 sequence (DNA): TGCAGTGCTAGGTTAGGTAGCGGGAGTTCATACGAGCAGTACTTC. The chain employs TRBV20-1 and TRBJ2-7; TRBD2 matches 9 bases. With 3 bases clipped from V and 4 bases from J, the junction kept 10 bases outside the gene matches. In germline, CDR1 is DFQATT, CDR2 SNEGSKA (reference sequence). This CDR3 is 15 amino acids long.

This clonotype occurred a few times. The chain combines TRBV5-1 with TRBJ1-5; TRBD1 agrees at 7 bases. J was trimmed by 3 bases and V by 2 bases; bases with no gene match: 2. Germline CDR1 and CDR2: SGHRS and YFSETQ. This CDR3 has 14 amino acids. The DNA for the CDR3 is TGCGCCAGCAGCTTACAGGGGCTCAATCAGCCCCAGCATTTT. Translated: CASSLQGLNQPQHF. The complete variable domain, with remaining parts taken from reference TRBV5-1 and TRBJ1-5, reads KAGVTQTPRYLIKTRGQQVTLSCSPISGHRSVSWYQQTPGQGLQFLFEYFSETQRNKGNFPGRFSGRQFSNSRSEMNVSTLELGDSALYLCASSLQGLNQPQHFGDGTRLSIL.

V and J are TRBV6-1 and TRBJ1-6; 8 nucleotides line up with TRBD1. The CDR3 has 16 amino acids. Trimming cost V 4 bases and J 9 bases; bases outside gene matches: 11. From germline, CDR1 is MNHNS and CDR2 SASEGT. In DNA, the CDR3 is TGTGCCAGCAGTGCTCTGGACAGGGCCAGTCTTTCACCCCTCCACTTT. The encoded protein is CASSALDRASLSPLHF.

This clonotype was seen more than once but under ten times. The chain couples TRBV4-3 to TRBJ1-2, with 12 bases matching TRBD1. The CDR3 is 17 amino acids. Germline V CDR1 and CDR2: LGHNA, YSLEER. The V gene end was trimmed by 1 base and the J gene end by 8 bases; junction bases not matched to a gene: 11. The CDR3 sequence: CASSQALGTGGAQGYTF. In nucleotides, the CDR3 is TGCGCCAGCAGCCAAGCTTTAGGGACAGGGGGCGCGCAAGGCTACACCTTC.

The V call is TRBV20-1, the J call TRBJ2-1, with a possible D match to TRBD2 (6 bases). Per the germline V gene, CDR1 is DFQATT and CDR2 is SNEGSKA (reference sequence). The V end lost 6 bases, the J end lost 7 bases, and 25 bases lay between the germline ends. CDR3 size: 16 residues. The CDR3: CSAHRPGLGSGNEQFF. As DNA, the CDR3 is TGCAGTGCCCATCGGCCGGGACTCGGCTCGGGGAATGAGCAGTTCTTC.

Ten or more counts support this clonotype. This may arise from a read error, as a much more abundant clone is one base away. This chain joins TRBV3-1 and TRBJ2-5; D unresolved. CDR1 and CDR2 (germline): LGHDT, YNNKEL (reference sequence). Between the trimmed V and J ends, which lost 6 bases and 2 bases, there was a span of 4 bases. The CDR3 is 11 residues long. Here the CDR3 reads CASRLQETQYF. In DNA, the CDR3 is TGTGCCAGCAGACTACAAGAGACCCAGTACTTC.

There are many counts of this clonotype. The CDR3 region is CASSLAEGEQFF. CDR3 nucleotide sequence: TGTGCCAGCAGCTTAGCGGAGGGTGAGCAGTTCTTC. The genes are TRBV7-9 and TRBJ2-1; a weak D match, TRBD2 (6 bases). Germline V gene data show CDR1 as SEHNR and CDR2 as FQNEAQ (reference sequence). Deletions cut 0 bases from V and 9 bases from J, with 6 bases between. The CDR3 runs 12 residues.

This clonotype turned up a few times. The CDR3 loop is CASSLWGSKETQYF. CDR3 bases: TGTGCCAGCAGCTTATGGGGTTCCAAAGAGACCCAGTACTTC. The chain uses TRBV5-8 and TRBJ2-1; unclear D gene. The DNA end is a closer match to TRBJ2-5, so the J assignment may be wrong. Germline V CDR1 and CDR2: SGHTS, YDEGEE. The CDR3 has 14 amino acids.

The chain has TRBV28 and TRBJ1-4, with D tentatively TRBD1 (5 bases). The V and J ends lost 4 bases and 5 bases respectively, with 17 bases between them. The germline V gene has CDR1 MDHEN and CDR2 SYDVKM. The CDR3 runs to 16 residues. The CDR3 loop reads CASSSIDRALNEKLFF. The CDR3 DNA reads as TGTGCCAGCAGTTCCATCGACAGAGCCTTAAATGAAAAACTGTTTTTT.

The chain recombines TRBV13 with TRBJ1-1; possible D gene TRBD1, 6 bases. Germline assignment: CDR1 PRHDT and CDR2 FYEKMQ (reference sequence). Trimming took off 5 bases at V and 11 bases at J, with 18 bases between the two ends. There are 13 residues in the CDR3. Written as DNA, the CDR3 is TGTGCCAGCAGCCAGGCGGCAGGGGATAGTGCTTTCTTT. This codes for CASSQAAGDSAFF.

The DNA for the CDR3 is TGCAGTGCAAAGGGACTAGCAGACTACGAGCAGTACTTC. Its translation is CSAKGLADYEQYF. The V call is TRBV20-1, the J call TRBJ2-7; TRBD2 agrees at 9 bases. Germline V lookup: CDR1 DFQATT, CDR2 SNEGSKA (reference sequence). The ends lost 6 bases at V and 3 bases at J; junction bases unmatched: 6. This CDR3 has 13 amino acids.

The rearrangement links TRBV5-1 to TRBJ1-2, with a tentative D call TRBD1 (5 bases). Per germline, CDR1 SGHRS and CDR2 YFSETQ. V lost 0 bases, J lost 7 bases, and 13 bases lay in between. The length of the CDR3 is 14 residues. CDR3 sequence: CASSLDPAGSGYTF. DNA of the CDR3: TGCGCCAGCAGCTTGGACCCCGCAGGGTCTGGCTACACCTTC.

This clonotype has ten or more counts. The J gene is TRBJ2-1, the V gene TRBV2; D uncertain. The CDR3 covers 13 residues. CDR1 is SNHLY and CDR2 is FYNNEI in the germline V gene. The V and J ends lost 3 bases and 10 bases respectively, with 13 bases between them. CDR3 sequence: CASSEASWSEQFF. CDR3 sequence (DNA): TGTGCCAGCAGTGAGGCAAGCTGGAGCGAGCAGTTCTTC.